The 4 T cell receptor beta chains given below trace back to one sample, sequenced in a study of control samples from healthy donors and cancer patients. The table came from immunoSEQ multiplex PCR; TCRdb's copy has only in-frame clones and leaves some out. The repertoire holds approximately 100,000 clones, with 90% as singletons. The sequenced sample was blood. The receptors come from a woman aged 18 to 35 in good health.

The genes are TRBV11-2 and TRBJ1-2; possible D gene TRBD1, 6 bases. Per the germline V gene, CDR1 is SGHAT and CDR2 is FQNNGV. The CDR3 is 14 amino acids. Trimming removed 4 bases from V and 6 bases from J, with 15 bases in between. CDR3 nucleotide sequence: TGTGCCAGCAGCTCCTTGACAGGTTTTCATGGCTACACCTTC. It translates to CASSSLTGFHGYTF.

In DNA form, the CDR3 reads TGTGCCATCAGCAAACTTCCTGGGACAGGGGGGAGTTCACCCCTCCACTTT. Translating it yields CAISKLPGTGGSSPLHF. This sequence joins TRBV10-3 and TRBJ1-6; 11 nucleotides agree with TRBD1. Germline V gives CDR1 ENHRY, CDR2 SYGVKD. The CDR3 sequence is 17 residues long. V dropped 6 bases and J dropped 9; count of bases not matched to a gene: 13.

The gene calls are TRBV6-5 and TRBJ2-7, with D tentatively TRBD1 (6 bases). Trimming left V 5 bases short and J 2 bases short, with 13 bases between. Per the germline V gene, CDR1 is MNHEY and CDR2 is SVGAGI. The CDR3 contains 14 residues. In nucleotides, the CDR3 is TGTGCCAGCAGTCTGTCGACAGGCCCCTACGAGCAGTACTTC. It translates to CASSLSTGPYEQYF.

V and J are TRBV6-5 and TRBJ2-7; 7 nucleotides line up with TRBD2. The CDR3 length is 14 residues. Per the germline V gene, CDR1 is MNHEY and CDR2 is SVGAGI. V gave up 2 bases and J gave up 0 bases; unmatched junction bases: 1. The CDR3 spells CASSYGEGSYEQYF. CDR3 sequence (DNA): TGTGCCAGCAGTTACGGGGAGGGCTCCTACGAGCAGTACTTC.